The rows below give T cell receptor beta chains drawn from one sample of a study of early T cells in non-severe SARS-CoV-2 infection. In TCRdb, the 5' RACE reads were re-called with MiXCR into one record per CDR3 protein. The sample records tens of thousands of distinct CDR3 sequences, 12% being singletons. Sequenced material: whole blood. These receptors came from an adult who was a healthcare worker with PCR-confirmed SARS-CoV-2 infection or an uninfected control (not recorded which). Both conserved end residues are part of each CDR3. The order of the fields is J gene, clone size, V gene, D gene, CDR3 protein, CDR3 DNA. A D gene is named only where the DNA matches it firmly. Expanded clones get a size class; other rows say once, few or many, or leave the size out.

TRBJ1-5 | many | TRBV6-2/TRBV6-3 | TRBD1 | CASTDGGQGNQPQHF | TGTGCCAGCACCGACGGGGGACAGGGCAATCAGCCCCAGCATTTT
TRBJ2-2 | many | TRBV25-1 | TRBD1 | CASSGWTGNTGELFF | TGTGCCAGCAGTGGGTGGACAGGAAACACCGGGGAGCTGTTTTTT
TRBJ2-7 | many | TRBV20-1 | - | CSAGLTGNSYEQYF | TGCAGTGCCGGCCTGACAGGTAACTCCTACGAGCAGTACTTC
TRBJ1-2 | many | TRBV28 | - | CASSLLGNGYTF | TGTGCCAGCAGTTTATTAGGGAATGGCTACACCTTC
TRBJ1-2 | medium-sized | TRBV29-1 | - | CSVEDPSLTSYTF | TGCAGCGTTGAAGATCCCTCCCTGACTAGCTACACCTTC
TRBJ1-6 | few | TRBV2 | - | CASSPGRRLSSYNSPLHF | TGTGCCAGCAGTCCGGGACGGCGATTAAGCTCCTATAATTCACCCCTCCACTTT
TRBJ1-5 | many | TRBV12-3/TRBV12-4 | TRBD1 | CASSIGTGPQHF | TGTGCCAGCAGTATAGGGACAGGGCCCCAGCATTTT
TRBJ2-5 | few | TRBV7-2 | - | CASSASPMGGVRETQYF | TGTGCCAGCAGCGCTTCCCCGATGGGCGGGGTGAGAGAGACCCAGTACTTC
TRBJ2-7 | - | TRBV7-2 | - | CASSLVRSSYEQYF | TGTGCCAGCAGCTTAGTCCGGAGCTCCTACGAGCAGTACTTC
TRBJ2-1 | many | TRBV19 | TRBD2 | CASSSVLAGVAEQFF | TGTGCCAGTAGTTCCGTTCTAGCGGGAGTGGCTGAGCAGTTCTTC
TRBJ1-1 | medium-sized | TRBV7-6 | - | CASSLQENTEAFF | TGTGCCAGCAGCTTACAGGAGAACACTGAAGCTTTCTTT
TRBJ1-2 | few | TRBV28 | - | CASSVVSRVYGYTF | TGTGCCAGCAGTGTAGTCTCCCGGGTCTATGGCTACACCTTC
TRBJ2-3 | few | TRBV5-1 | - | CASSAGRFGTDTQYF | TGCGCCAGCAGCGCCGGCCGTTTCGGCACAGATACGCAGTATTTT
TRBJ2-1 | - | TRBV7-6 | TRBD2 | CASSSEAGTMGEQFF | TGTGCCAGCAGCTCCGAAGCGGGAACGATGGGTGAGCAGTTCTTC
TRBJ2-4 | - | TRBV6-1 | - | CASSEEVGDGDDIQYF | TGTGCCAGCAGTGAGGAAGTAGGGGATGGGGACGACATTCAGTACTTC
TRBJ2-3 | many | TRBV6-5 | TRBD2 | CASSTGLAISTDTQYF | TGTGCCAGCAGTACCGGACTAGCCATTAGCACAGATACGCAGTATTTT
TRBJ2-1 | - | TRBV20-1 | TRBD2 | CSARDFERGGDYNEQFF | TGCAGTGCTAGAGACTTTGAGCGGGGGGGCGATTACAATGAGCAGTTCTTC
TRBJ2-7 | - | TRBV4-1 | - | CASSRAAEAPYEQYF | TGCGCCAGCAGCCGCGCAGCGGAGGCTCCCTACGAGCAGTACTTC
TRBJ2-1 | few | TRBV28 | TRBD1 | CASSSLGTGANEQFF | TGTGCCAGCAGTTCCCTCGGGACAGGGGCCAATGAGCAGTTCTTC
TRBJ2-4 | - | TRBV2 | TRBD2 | CASKSGGKNIQYF | TGTGCCAGCAAGTCGGGAGGGAAAAACATTCAGTACTTC
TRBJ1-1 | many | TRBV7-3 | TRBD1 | CASSGQENTEAFF | TGTGCCAGCAGCGGACAGGAGAACACTGAAGCTTTCTTT
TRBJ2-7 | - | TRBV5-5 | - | CASSSPPPRGRSYEQYF | TGTGCCAGCAGCTCCCCGCCTCCCAGGGGCCGCTCCTACGAGCAGTACTTC
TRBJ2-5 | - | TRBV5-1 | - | CASSLEGVVEQETQYF | TGCGCCAGCAGCTTGGAGGGCGTGGTTGAGCAAGAGACCCAGTACTTC
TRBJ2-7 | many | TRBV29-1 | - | CSIRDLAYEQYF | TGCAGCATTAGGGACTTAGCCTACGAGCAGTACTTC
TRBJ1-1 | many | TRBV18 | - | CASSPDSSTEAFF | TGTGCCAGCTCCCCGGACTCCAGCACTGAAGCTTTCTTT
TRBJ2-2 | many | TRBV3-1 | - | CASSQSPGGELFF | TGTGCCAGCAGCCAATCCCCGGGCGGGGAGCTGTTTTTT
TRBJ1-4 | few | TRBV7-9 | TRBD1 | CASSPGQATNEKLFF | TGTGCCAGCAGCCCAGGACAGGCAACTAATGAAAAACTGTTTTTT
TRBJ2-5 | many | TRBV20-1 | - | CSGWSQETQYF | TGCAGTGGGTGGTCACAAGAGACCCAGTACTTC
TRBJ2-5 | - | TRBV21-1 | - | CDLRTRKETQYF | TGCGACCTCCGGACTAGGAAAGAGACCCAGTACTTC
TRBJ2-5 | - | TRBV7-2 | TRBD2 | CASSFFSGQETQYF | TGTGCCAGCAGCTTCTTTAGCGGGCAAGAGACCCAGTACTTC
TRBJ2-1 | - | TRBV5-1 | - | CASVSFNEQFF | TGCGCCAGCGTAAGCTTCAATGAGCAGTTCTTC
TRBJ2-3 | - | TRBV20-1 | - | CSASPAGTSTDTQYF | TGCAGTGCTTCCCCGGCGGGAACTAGCACAGATACGCAGTATTTT
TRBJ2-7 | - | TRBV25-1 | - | CASSDIYEQYF | TGTGCCAGCAGTGACATCTACGAGCAGTACTTC
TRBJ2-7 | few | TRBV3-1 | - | CASGGSSYEQYF | TGTGCCAGCGGGGGTAGCTCCTACGAGCAGTACTTC
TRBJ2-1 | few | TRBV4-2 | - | CASSQESGFYNEQFF | TGTGCCAGCAGCCAAGAGTCCGGGTTTTACAATGAGCAGTTCTTC
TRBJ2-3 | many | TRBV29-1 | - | CSTMGSRTDTQYF | TGCAGTACGATGGGGAGTCGGACAGATACGCAGTATTTT
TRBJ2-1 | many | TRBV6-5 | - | CASRNPNEQFF | TGTGCCAGCAGAAACCCGAATGAGCAGTTCTTC
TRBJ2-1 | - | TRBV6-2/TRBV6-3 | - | CASSSPTQHEQFF | TGTGCCAGCAGTTCCCCGACTCAACACGAGCAGTTCTTC
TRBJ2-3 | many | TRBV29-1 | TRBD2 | CSASSGGTDTQYF | TGCAGCGCGTCTAGCGGGGGCACAGATACGCAGTATTTT
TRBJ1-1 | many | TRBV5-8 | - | CASSWAENTEAFF | TGTGCCAGCAGCTGGGCAGAGAACACTGAAGCTTTCTTT
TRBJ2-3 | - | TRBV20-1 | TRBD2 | CSCGTRRADTQYF | TGCAGCTGTGGGACTAGGAGGGCGGATACGCAGTATTTT
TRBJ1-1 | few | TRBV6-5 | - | CASTYSIGSHTEAFF | TGTGCCAGCACTTACTCTATTGGGAGCCACACTGAAGCTTTCTTT
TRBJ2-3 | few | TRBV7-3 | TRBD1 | CASSLHGQGGTDTQYF | TGTGCCAGCAGCTTACACGGACAGGGGGGCACAGATACGCAGTATTTT
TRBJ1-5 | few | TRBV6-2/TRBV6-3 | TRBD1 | CASNSGTGFNQPQHF | TGTGCCAGCAATTCCGGGACAGGGTTCAATCAGCCCCAGCATTTT
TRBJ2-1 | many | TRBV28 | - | CAVGSNGAGDEQFF | TGTGCCGTCGGGTCAAACGGGGCAGGGGATGAGCAGTTCTTC
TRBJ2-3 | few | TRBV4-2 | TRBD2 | CASSQELRLAGEVGTDTQYF | TGTGCCAGCAGCCAAGAATTGAGGCTAGCGGGGGAGGTAGGCACAGATACGCAGTATTTT
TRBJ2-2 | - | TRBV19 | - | CASSRDPRGAGELFF | TGTGCCAGTAGTCGGGACCCTAGAGGGGCCGGGGAGCTGTTTTTT
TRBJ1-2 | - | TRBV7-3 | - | CASSPGPNIHGYTF | TGTGCCAGCAGCCCCGGACCAAACATCCATGGCTACACCTTC
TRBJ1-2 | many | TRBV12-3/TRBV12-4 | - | CASSPSDNGYTF | TGTGCCAGCAGCCCCTCGGATAATGGCTACACCTTC
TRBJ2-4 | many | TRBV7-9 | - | CASSLSGAKNIQYF | TGTGCCAGCAGCTTAAGTGGGGCCAAAAACATTCAGTACTTC
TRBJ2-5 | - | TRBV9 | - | CASSVATQETQYF | TGTGCCAGCAGCGTAGCAACACAAGAGACCCAGTACTTC
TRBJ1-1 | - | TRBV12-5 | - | CASGLGGNTEAFF | TGTGCTAGTGGTCTAGGAGGGAACACTGAAGCTTTCTTT
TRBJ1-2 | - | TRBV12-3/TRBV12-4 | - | CASSLMSSGYTF | TGTGCCAGCAGCCTAATGTCTAGTGGCTACACCTTC
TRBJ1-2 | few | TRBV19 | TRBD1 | CASSIEEGAMDGYTF | TGTGCCAGTAGTATAGAGGAGGGGGCTATGGATGGCTACACCTTC